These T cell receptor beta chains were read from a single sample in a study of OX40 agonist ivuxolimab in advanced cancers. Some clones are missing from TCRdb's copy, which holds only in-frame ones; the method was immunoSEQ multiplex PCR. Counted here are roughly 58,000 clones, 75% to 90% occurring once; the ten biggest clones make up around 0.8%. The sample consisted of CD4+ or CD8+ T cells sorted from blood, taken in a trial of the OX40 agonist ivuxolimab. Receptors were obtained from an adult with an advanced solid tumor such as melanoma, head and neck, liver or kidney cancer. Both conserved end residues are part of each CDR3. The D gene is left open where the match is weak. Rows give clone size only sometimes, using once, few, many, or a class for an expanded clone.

CDR3 protein: CAWNMGTGDPNEQFF
CDR3 DNA: TGTGCCTGGAACATGGGGACAGGGGACCCCAATGAGCAGTTCTTC
clone size: -
J gene: TRBJ2-1
V gene: TRBV30
D gene: TRBD1

CDR3 protein: CARSLLSGCFDEQFF
CDR3 DNA: TGTGCCAGAAGCCTCCTCTCGGGGTGCTTTGATGAGCAGTTCTTC
clone size: -
J gene: TRBJ2-1
V gene: TRBV7-5
D gene: -

CDR3 protein: CASSHPQRNTEAFF
CDR3 DNA: TGTGCCAGCAGCCACCCCCAGCGGAACACTGAAGCTTTCTTT
clone size: -
J gene: TRBJ1-1
V gene: TRBV4-2
D gene: -

CDR3 protein: CASSPTGNSGNTIYF
CDR3 DNA: TGTGCCAGCAGTCCCACCGGCAACTCTGGAAACACCATATATTTT
clone size: -
J gene: TRBJ1-3
V gene: TRBV28
D gene: -

CDR3 protein: CAWRTQGLDQPQHF
CDR3 DNA: TGTGCCTGGAGAACACAGGGGTTGGATCAGCCCCAGCATTTT
clone size: -
J gene: TRBJ1-5
V gene: TRBV30
D gene: TRBD1

CDR3 protein: CASSRGTGNTEAFF
CDR3 DNA: TGTGCCAGCAGTCGTGGGACAGGGAACACTGAAGCTTTCTTT
clone size: -
J gene: TRBJ1-1
V gene: TRBV2
D gene: TRBD1

CDR3 protein: CSASHNRGYTF
CDR3 DNA: TGCAGTGCTAGCCACAACCGGGGCTACACCTTC
clone size: -
J gene: TRBJ1-2
V gene: TRBV20-1
D gene: -

CDR3 protein: CASSTPGQGYEQYF
CDR3 DNA: TGTGCCAGCAGCACCCCGGGACAGGGCTACGAGCAGTACTTC
clone size: -
J gene: TRBJ2-7
V gene: TRBV11-2
D gene: TRBD1

CDR3 protein: CASSPSTSGGEQYF
CDR3 DNA: TGTGCCAGTAGTCCCTCGACTAGCGGAGGGGAGCAGTACTTC
clone size: -
J gene: TRBJ2-7
V gene: TRBV19
D gene: TRBD2

CDR3 protein: CASSLDTTYEQYF
CDR3 DNA: TGCGCCAGCAGCTTGGACACGACCTACGAGCAGTACTTC
clone size: -
J gene: TRBJ2-7
V gene: TRBV5-1
D gene: -

CDR3 protein: CASGFGTGTGELFF
CDR3 DNA: TGTGCTAGTGGTTTCGGGACAGGCACCGGGGAGCTGTTTTTT
clone size: once
J gene: TRBJ2-2
V gene: TRBV12-5
D gene: TRBD1

CDR3 protein: CASAIGGGQTDTQYF
CDR3 DNA: TGTGCCAGCGCAATTGGGGGGGGACAGACAGATACGCAGTATTTT
clone size: -
J gene: TRBJ2-3
V gene: TRBV19
D gene: -

CDR3 protein: CASSPQTDTNNEQFF
CDR3 DNA: TGCGCCAGCAGCCCCCAAACGGACACGAACAATGAGCAGTTCTTC
clone size: -
J gene: TRBJ2-1
V gene: TRBV5-1
D gene: -

CDR3 protein: CASSPHYFPAQYF
CDR3 DNA: TGTGCCAGCAGTCCCCACTACTTCCCGGCGCAGTATTTT
clone size: -
J gene: TRBJ2-3
V gene: TRBV27
D gene: -

CDR3 protein: CASSPDRTGTKLFF
CDR3 DNA: TGTGCCAGCAGCCCAGACAGGACGGGCACAAAACTGTTTTTT
clone size: -
J gene: TRBJ1-4
V gene: TRBV9
D gene: -

CDR3 protein: CAWKGDNYGYTF
CDR3 DNA: TGTGCCTGGAAGGGGGATAACTATGGCTACACCTTC
clone size: -
J gene: TRBJ1-2
V gene: TRBV30
D gene: -

CDR3 protein: CASSSNTAVADTQYF
CDR3 DNA: TGTGCCAGCAGCTCGAACACAGCGGTCGCAGATACGCAGTATTTT
clone size: -
J gene: TRBJ2-3
V gene: TRBV7-2
D gene: -

CDR3 protein: CATSRGGGVETYEQYF
CDR3 DNA: TGTGCCACCAGCAGAGGTGGGGGCGTCGAAACCTACGAGCAGTACTTC
clone size: few
J gene: TRBJ2-7
V gene: TRBV15
D gene: -

CDR3 protein: CASSGTGTYEQYF
CDR3 DNA: TGTGCCAGCAGTGGGACAGGAACCTACGAGCAGTACTTC
clone size: once
J gene: TRBJ2-7
V gene: TRBV9
D gene: TRBD1

CDR3 protein: CASIGGLNHQETQYF
CDR3 DNA: TGTGCCAGCATAGGGGGCCTAAACCACCAAGAGACCCAGTACTTC
clone size: -
J gene: TRBJ2-5
V gene: TRBV6-6
D gene: TRBD1

CDR3 protein: CASSYSTGGSNSPLHF
CDR3 DNA: TGTGCCAGCAGTTACTCTACAGGGGGGAGTAATTCACCCCTCCACTTT
clone size: -
J gene: TRBJ1-6
V gene: TRBV6-5
D gene: TRBD1

CDR3 protein: CASSPPADGSTDTQYF
CDR3 DNA: TGTGCCAGCAGTCCCCCCGCGGACGGTAGCACAGATACGCAGTATTTT
clone size: -
J gene: TRBJ2-3
V gene: TRBV28
D gene: -

CDR3 protein: CASSLADRVRDTQYF
CDR3 DNA: TGTGCCAGCTCCCTAGCCGACAGGGTGAGAGATACGCAGTATTTT
clone size: -
J gene: TRBJ2-3
V gene: TRBV7-2
D gene: TRBD1

CDR3 protein: CASSGRSQYF
CDR3 DNA: TGTGCCAGCAGCGGACGGTCGCAGTATTTT
clone size: -
J gene: TRBJ2-3
V gene: TRBV7-9
D gene: -

CDR3 protein: CASSVESRGPYGYTF
CDR3 DNA: TGTGCCAGCAGCGTAGAGAGTCGGGGACCCTATGGCTACACCTTC
clone size: few
J gene: TRBJ1-2
V gene: TRBV9
D gene: -

CDR3 protein: CASTPEGRNEQFF
CDR3 DNA: TGTGCCAGCACCCCAGAGGGGCGGAATGAGCAGTTCTTC
clone size: -
J gene: TRBJ2-1
V gene: TRBV6-5
D gene: -

CDR3 protein: CAWNRDLNQPQHF
CDR3 DNA: TGTGCCTGGAATCGTGACCTAAATCAGCCCCAGCATTTT
clone size: -
J gene: TRBJ1-5
V gene: TRBV30
D gene: -

CDR3 protein: CASSFGRELGEQFF
CDR3 DNA: TGTGCCAGCAGCTTTGGGCGGGAGTTAGGTGAGCAGTTCTTC
clone size: -
J gene: TRBJ2-1
V gene: TRBV11-2
D gene: TRBD2

CDR3 protein: CSAGNYEQYF
CDR3 DNA: TGCAGTGCGGGGAACTACGAGCAGTACTTC
clone size: -
J gene: TRBJ2-7
V gene: TRBV20-1
D gene: -

CDR3 protein: CASSVGPAGASTDTQYF
CDR3 DNA: TGTGCCAGCAGCGTAGGCCCAGCGGGGGCCAGCACAGATACGCAGTATTTT
clone size: -
J gene: TRBJ2-3
V gene: TRBV9
D gene: TRBD2

CDR3 protein: CASSFGDRGREQYF
CDR3 DNA: TGCGCCAGCAGCTTTGGGGACAGGGGTCGAGAGCAGTACTTC
clone size: once
J gene: TRBJ2-7
V gene: TRBV5-1
D gene: TRBD1

CDR3 protein: CASSYGTGSHYEQYF
CDR3 DNA: TGTGCCAGCAGTTACGGGACAGGGAGCCACTACGAGCAGTACTTC
clone size: -
J gene: TRBJ2-7
V gene: TRBV6-5
D gene: TRBD1

CDR3 protein: CASNEQGRTGELFF
CDR3 DNA: TGTGCCAGCAACGAACAGGGAAGGACCGGGGAGCTGTTTTTT
clone size: -
J gene: TRBJ2-2
V gene: TRBV27
D gene: -

CDR3 protein: CASGYSTDTQYF
CDR3 DNA: TGTGCCAGCGGATACAGCACAGATACGCAGTATTTT
clone size: -
J gene: TRBJ2-3
V gene: TRBV2
D gene: -

CDR3 protein: CASSLSRRGGLPQHF
CDR3 DNA: TGTGCCAGCTCCCTGAGTCGTCGGGGCGGGCTGCCCCAGCATTTT
clone size: -
J gene: TRBJ1-5
V gene: TRBV28
D gene: -

CDR3 protein: CAQTGGPYEQYF
CDR3 DNA: TGCGCCCAAACAGGGGGCCCCTACGAGCAGTACTTC
clone size: -
J gene: TRBJ2-7
V gene: TRBV23-1
D gene: TRBD1